The text below deals with one T cell receptor beta chain. What antigen it recognizes has not been identified. Per-base qualities were not stored, and no clone one base away is much larger. After removal of 9 bases from V and 7 bases from J, the junction retains 9 bases not matched to a gene. There are 13 amino acids in the CDR3, from cysteine to phenylalanine inclusive. The entry retains the CDR3 DNA only, 39 bases that are in frame from base 1. Via the germline V gene (reference sequence), CDR1 is LNHNV and CDR2 YYDKDF. RNA was extracted using the RNeasy kit, and roughly 0.5 to 1 ug of the RNA was reverse transcribed with random hexamers. TCR beta CDR3 regions were amplified with the immunoSEQ multiplex PCR assay covering 54 Vbeta and 13 Jbeta segments. PCR amplification bias was corrected using a synthetic template baseline for primer optimization and computational correction. Turning to the authors' computational methods: Reads were assigned to V, D and J genes according to IMGT and analyzed in immunoSEQ Analyzer, with only productive sequences retained. Clonality was calculated as one minus the Shannon entropy normalized by log2 of the number of productive unique sequences. For each patient and control, public and private clones were evaluated among the 100 most prevalent clones. Clones were defined as Susac-specific when absent from the healthy and MS cohorts, from about 1,100 published viral clones and from other ImmuneACCESS disease sequences. The raw public data were reprocessed by TCRdb itself: fastp quality trimming at Q25, MiXCR clonotype calling, in-frame beta chains only. Entries are consolidated by CDR3 protein sequence, retaining the most common genes and DNA. The V and J calls and clone size come from TCRdb's table, not from the authors' own analysis. For this sample there are 50,000 or so distinct CDR3 sequences; 90% to 95% appear just once. The ten top clones hold 0.4% to 0.55% of the sample.

This specimen belongs to a study of CD8 T cells in Susac syndrome (dated by TCRdb to the late 2010s). Background on the whole study: Whether CD8+ T cell activation and differentiation in Susac syndrome was antigen driven was tested using repertoire sequencing. Clonality of the CD8+ T cell repertoire was compared between more than 10 healthy donors, about 14 Susac syndrome patients and about 15 multiple sclerosis patients.

Broad study findings and their caveats: The TCR sequencing and HLA analysis was acknowledged to have included a relatively small number of individuals.

Peripheral blood CD8+ and CD4+ T cells from healthy donors, Susac syndrome patients and multiple sclerosis patients were profiled using high-throughput TCR beta sequencing. The multiple sclerosis controls were treatment-naive patients whose relapsing-remitting disease, either stable or active, fulfilled the revised McDonald criteria. Bulk CD8+ and CD4+ T cells were purified by magnetic negative isolation, whereas CD8+ TEMRA cells were enriched by FACS. Blood was drawn into EDTA tubes, processed within 24 hours, and PBMCs were isolated by density gradient centrifugation. PBMCs intended for TCR sequencing were frozen in liquid nitrogen and were later thawed in a 37 degrees C water bath. The sorted or isolated CD4+, CD8+ and CD8+ TEMRA cells had a purity of 90% or higher.

The source is a human donor with multiple sclerosis. This chain joins TRBV15 to TRBJ2-1; 7 nucleotides in the junction match TRBD2. The sample consisted of CD8+ T cells from PBMCs. This receptor carries the CDR3 CATGGREWNEQFF. The DNA reads TGTGCCACTGGGGGGAGGGAATGGAATGAGCAGTTCTTC.